This T cell receptor (beta chain) was captured in a study of vaccination and CD4 T cells after COVID-19 (dated by TCRdb to between 2021 and 2024). Broadly, across the study: Convalescent patients had a positive SARS-CoV-2 result on nasal swab PCR, and of these patients, nine had mild disease and one had severe disease. The convalescent cohort included six males and four females, with two Hispanic individuals, seven Caucasians, two Asians and one multiracial person. Participants received two doses of either the Pfizer-BioNTech BNT162b2 vaccine (n=8) or the Moderna mRNA-1273 vaccine (n=2). Post-COVID blood samples were collected from convalescent patients a median of approximately 100 days after diagnosis, with a range of about 30 to 161 days. The time from the second vaccine dose to post-vaccine blood sampling had a median of 72 days and ranged from about 14 to 250 days. For stimulating the cultures, overlapping spike peptide pools were used, derived from SARS-CoV-2 as well as from the common cold coronaviruses HCoV-NL63, HCoV-OC43 and HCoV-229E. Control cultures received a CEFX viral epitope pool as the positive control, an HIV-1 Nef peptide pool as the negative control, or no peptide. The spike-specific CD4+ TCR repertoire was compared before and after mRNA vaccination in approximately ten COVID-19 convalescent patients and a handful of infection-naive healthy vaccine recipients.

The paper as a whole reports these results and caveats: In convalescent patients, nearly all vaccine-specific clones (304 of 307) were found to be mono-reactive for SARS-CoV-2 spike rather than cross-reactive with common cold coronaviruses. In convalescent patients, a median roughly 88% of post-vaccine SARS-CoV-2-reactive clones were detected only after vaccination, suggesting vaccine-specific priming. The number of convalescent patients in the study was relatively small, and the study did not examine early timepoints following natural infection. Although the median number of SARS-CoV-2-reactive clonotypes went up from some 23 after infection to around 39 after vaccination, the increase was not significant.

A note on this clonotype: Its cognate antigen has yet to be identified. No quality values exist for individual bases; no much larger clone is one base distant.

The protocol used for the library was PCR. At the Johns Hopkins FTIC core, DNA from the cultured CD4+ T cells underwent TCR sequencing with the Oncomine TCR Beta short-read assay. Genomic DNA was extracted from the cultured CD4+ T cells with the QIAamp micro DNA kit. The Oncomine TCR Beta libraries from cultured CD4+ T cells were pooled using unique dual indexes and then sequenced on an Illumina iSeq 100. The paper's data handling went like this. Non-productive sequences were filtered out, and CDR3s that did not start with C, did not end with F or W, or were shorter than 7 amino acids were discarded. The MANAFEST web application was used to identify antigen-specific clonotypes by comparing peptide-stimulated wells against reference wells and other culture wells. For a clone to be called positive, the clone needed an FDR below 0.05, an odds ratio above 5, and a productive frequency above 0.1% in at least two of three replicate wells. Clonotypes that were significantly expanded in both SARS-CoV-2 spike wells and at least one common cold coronavirus spike condition were defined as cross-reactive. Similarity between CDR3 sequences was evaluated in R version 3.6.1 using Levenshtein distances (stringdist) and unrooted phylogenetic trees (ape). The public reads were reanalyzed by TCRdb: fastp trimming at Q25, MiXCR alignment, in-frame beta chains only. Identical CDR3 proteins give one entry, which carries the most common genes and DNA. The V and J calls reflect TCRdb's pipeline rather than the authors' work. The sample has some 10,000 distinct CDR3 sequences on record, approximately 71% of them singletons. 20% to 30% of the sample goes to the ten largest clones.

The sample's treatment or condition label, in plain terms: roughly 11-day PBMC culture with coronavirus spike peptide pools or control peptides (ViraFEST assay). The study used the ViraFEST assay, which expanded antigen-specific T cells with peptide pools and then identified expanded clonotypes by TCR sequencing. The convalescent patients' positive SARS-CoV-2 PCR tests were from March to December 2020, which was before the Alpha, Beta and Delta variants emerged in the United States. Two million PBMCs per well were cultured in IMDM with approximately 5% human AB serum and approximately 9.1 IU/ml IL-2, plus 10 ug/ml peptide pools. On days 3 and 7, half of the culture medium was replaced with fresh IL-2-containing medium. After 10 days of culture, CD4+ T cells were isolated by negative selection using the EasySep CD4+ T cell isolation kit. Ficoll-Paque Plus gradient centrifugation was used to isolate PBMCs from whole blood, and the isolated PBMCs were then either used fresh or cryopreserved at -140C. In general, triplicate wells were set up for every culture condition.

Trimming at the junction amounts to 2 bases on V and 0 bases on J, and the germline ends lie 8 bases apart. From its cysteine to its phenylalanine, the CDR3 spans 15 amino acids. This entry keeps only the CDR3 DNA: 45 bases, framed from base 1. CDR1 and CDR2 are drawn from the germline V gene: SGHTA, FQGNSA. The sequence joins TRBV7-2 to TRBJ1-3; no D segment can be confidently identified. The TCR was taken from a human donor who had recovered from COVID-19. Sequencing used CD4+ T cells from blood, cultured in vitro. The CDR3 amino acid sequence is: CASSLTDLSGNTIYF. The DNA reads as follows: TGTGCCAGCAGCTTAACGGACCTCTCTGGAAACACCATATATTTT.